This T cell receptor (beta chain) stems from a study of blood T cells in healthy people across ages. A sample-barcoded 5' primer and a J-beta primer mix were used in a second PCR of about 7 to 12 cycles. TCRdb re-called the 5' RACE reads with MiXCR, one entry per CDR3 protein. The table lists around 520,000 distinct CDR3 sequences, about 27% of them singletons, with approximately 3.5% in the top ten. The data were also submitted as part of a second study, on T cells of mothers and their children.

Sequenced: blood. The clonotype comes from a boy aged 2 to 9 in good health.

The CDR3: CASSEDQGSGNTIYF. The CDR3 DNA is TGTGCCAGCAGTGAAGATCAGGGCTCTGGAAACACCATATATTTT. The rearrangement joins TRBV2 to TRBJ1-3; D perhaps matches TRBD1 (5 bases). Trimming stripped 1 base from V and 0 bases from J, with 7 bases between. CDR1 SNHLY and CDR2 FYNNEI come from the germline V gene. The CDR3 contains 15 residues.